A single sample is the source of the 17 T cell receptor beta chains below, sequenced in a study of T cell responses to AZD1222 COVID-19 vaccine. Generated by immunoSEQ multiplex PCR, the TCRdb table keeps only in-frame clones and is missing some. The sample lists roughly 120,000 clones, approximately 90% seen once, with around 7.8% in the top ten. Source: peripheral blood, taken on day 0 of AZD1222 vaccination. All receptors come from an adult in good health.

The genes are TRBV27 and TRBJ1-2; D is possibly TRBD1 (5 bases). Germline V gene data show CDR1 as MNHEY and CDR2 as SMNVEV (reference sequence). This CDR3 is built from 14 residues. V lost 8 bases and J lost 4, with 17 bases in between. CDR3 DNA: TGTGCCAGCGGGTCCGGGGGACCGGGCTATGGCTACACCTTC. Translation gives CASGSGGPGYGYTF.

This chain uses TRBV30 with TRBJ1-6; possible D gene TRBD1, 5 bases. Germline V gene sequence: CDR1 GTSNPN, CDR2 SVGIG (reference sequence). V was clipped by 8 bases and J by 8 bases, with 16 bases between them. The CDR3 totals 13 residues. The CDR3 sequence is CAGSGTKHSPLHF. DNA for the CDR3: TGTGCCGGGTCCGGGACGAAACATTCACCCCTCCACTTT. The full variable domain, completed using reference TRBV30 and TRBJ1-6, is SQTIHQWPATLVQPVGSPLSLECTVEGTSNPNLYWYRQAAGRGLQLLFYSVGIGQISSEVPQNLSASRPQDRQFILSSKKLLLSDSGFYLCAGSGTKHSPLHFGNGTRLTVT.

V is TRBV15 and J is TRBJ2-7; TRBD2 aligns across 12 bases. The germline V gene encodes CDR1 LNHNV and CDR2 YYDKDF (reference sequence). V gave up 0 bases and J gave up 7 bases; unmatched junction bases: 4. This CDR3 comprises 15 residues. In DNA form, the CDR3 reads TGTGCCACCAGCAGAGAGGAACTAGCGGGGGGTGAGCAGTACTTC. Protein sequence: CATSREELAGGEQYF.

To note about this clone: At one of its ends the junction is not consistent with the germline gene, which may arise from a read error. V usage is TRBV7-9 and J usage is TRBJ2-7, with 9 bases aligning to TRBD1. CDR3 length equals 15 residues. The germline gives CDR1 SEHNR, CDR2 FQNEAQ (reference sequence). In nucleotides, the CDR3 is TGTGCCAGCAGTCTACAGGGGGCCTCGTCCTCCGAGCAGTACTTC. As protein: CASSLQGASSSEQYF.

The count of this clone is one. The chain recombines TRBV7-8 with TRBJ1-6, with D possibly being TRBD1 (6 bases). The V gene's germline CDR1 is SGHVS and CDR2 FQNEAQ. V shed 2 bases and J shed 9 bases, with 11 bases lying between them. The CDR3 has 14 amino acids. As DNA, the CDR3 is TGTGCCAGCAGCTTACATGGGGGGCTTTCACCCCTCCACTTT. Protein: CASSLHGGLSPLHF.

The chain recombines TRBV11-2 with TRBJ1-5; D is possibly TRBD1 (5 bases). Germline loops: CDR1 SGHAT, CDR2 FQNNGV. The V and J ends lost 5 bases and 0 bases respectively, with 14 bases between them. The CDR3 spans 16 residues. CDR3 region: CASSQRGHDSNQPQHF. The CDR3, as DNA: TGTGCCAGCAGCCAGCGGGGCCATGATAGCAATCAGCCCCAGCATTTT. Based on the CDR3 plus reference TRBV11-2 and TRBJ1-5, the full variable domain is EAGVAQSPRYKIIEKRQSVAFWCNPISGHATLYWYQQILGQGPKLLIQFQNNGVVDDSQLPKDRFSAERLKGVDSTLKIQPAKLEDSAVYLCASSQRGHDSNQPQHFGDGTRLSIL.

CDR3 loop: CASSILLSNTEAFF. Written as DNA, the CDR3 is TGTGCCAGTAGTATATTACTATCTAACACTGAAGCTTTCTTT. The genes are TRBV19 and TRBJ1-1; the D is unclear. Trimming removed 2 bases from V and 2 bases from J, with 9 bases in between. The CDR3 runs 14 residues. CDR1 and CDR2 from the germline V gene are LNHDA and SQIVND (reference sequence).

Written as DNA, the CDR3 is TGTGCCACCAGTGATTTGGGACAGGGGTTCTCTACAGATACGCAGTATTTT. Its protein product is CATSDLGQGFSTDTQYF. The chain has TRBV24-1 and TRBJ2-3; 9 bases match TRBD1. CDR1 and CDR2 from the germline V gene are KGHDR and SFDVKD. This CDR3 has 17 amino acids. Trimming cost V 0 bases and J 3 bases; bases outside gene matches: 6.

The chain couples TRBV30 to TRBJ1-1; weak D call: TRBD1 (6 bases). CDR3 size: 11 residues. Trimming shortened V by 5 bases and J by 8 bases, and 12 bases separated the two germline ends. Per germline, CDR1 GTSNPN and CDR2 SVGIG (reference sequence). This CDR3 is CAWAGDGEAFF. Written as DNA, the CDR3 is TGTGCCTGGGCAGGGGACGGCGAAGCTTTCTTT.

The V call is TRBV18, the J call TRBJ2-3; 14 bases line up with TRBD2. CDR3 size: 16 residues. From germline, CDR1 is KGHSH and CDR2 LQKENI. J was trimmed by 6 bases and V by 3 bases; bases with no gene match: 5. CDR3 residues: CASSPRLAGGPDTQYF. CDR3 sequence (DNA): TGTGCCAGCTCACCCCGACTAGCGGGGGGGCCGGATACGCAGTATTTT.

This rearrangement joins TRBV29-1 to TRBJ2-7; 11 bases fit TRBD2. V lost 3 bases and J lost 6; bases outside the gene matches: 4. Germline CDR1 SQVTM, CDR2 ANQGSEA. This CDR3 region has 13 residues. The CDR3 sequence: CSVEVAGGIEQYF. Written as DNA, the CDR3 is TGCAGCGTTGAGGTAGCGGGGGGGATCGAGCAGTACTTC.

The chain is built from TRBV2 and TRBJ1-5, with 7 bases fitting TRBD1. CDR3 size: 15 residues. CDR1 is SNHLY, CDR2 FYNNEI, per germline. J gave up 4 bases and V 7 bases, and 10 bases lay outside the gene matches. This chain's CDR3 is CASTQAETGNQPQHF. For the CDR3, the DNA is TGTGCCAGCACACAGGCGGAGACAGGGAATCAGCCCCAGCATTTT.

This chain links TRBV28 with TRBJ1-5; 8 bases align to TRBD1. CDR3 size: 16 residues. CDR1 is MDHEN and CDR2 is SYDVKM in the germline V gene. V shed 3 bases and J 6 bases; nucleotides not matched to a gene: 10. DNA of the CDR3: TGTGCCAGCAGTTTCTTCGGCAGGGGGCGTCGTCAGCCCCAGCATTTT. It encodes CASSFFGRGRRQPQHF.

This chain joins TRBV29-1 and TRBJ2-7; D may correspond to TRBD1 or TRBD2 (6 bases each). This CDR3 has 14 amino acids. Germline V gene lookup returns CDR1 SQVTM and CDR2 ANQGSEA. Trimming shortened V by 1 base and J by 0 bases, and 10 bases separated the two germline ends. The CDR3 here is CSVEGGAVSYEQYF. As DNA, the CDR3 is TGCAGCGTTGAAGGGGGGGCCGTCTCCTACGAGCAGTACTTC.

The rearrangement uses TRBV11-2 and TRBJ1-2, with D unresolved. Trimming cost V 1 base and J 0 bases, with 12 bases left between them. The germline gives CDR1 SGHAT, CDR2 FQNNGV. CDR3 length: 16 amino acids. In nucleotides, the CDR3 is TGTGCCAGCAGCTTAGCGGGGTACCCTACTAACTATGGCTACACCTTC. It specifies CASSLAGYPTNYGYTF.

As for this clone: The same CDR3 also results from other DNA sequences found in this sample. The V and J genes are TRBV5-1 and TRBJ1-1, with D hard to call. The V gene lost 0 bases and the J gene lost 1 base, with 7 bases spanning the gap. CDR1 is SGHRS, CDR2 YFSETQ, per germline. This CDR3 is 14 amino acids long. CDR3 protein: CASSLVQGNTEAFF. The CDR3 DNA sequence: TGCGCCAGCAGCTTGGTTCAAGGGAACACTGAAGCTTTCTTT.

This clone was seen once. For the CDR3, the DNA is TGCGCCAGCAGTGATAGCAGCAGGAGGAGCACAGATACGCAGTATTTT. Protein sequence: CASSDSSRRSTDTQYF. This chain uses TRBV10-1 with TRBJ2-3, with a possible D match to TRBD2 (5 bases). Trimming shortened V by 3 bases and J by 0 bases, and 13 bases separated the two germline ends. Germline-derived CDR1 and CDR2 are WNHNN and SYGVQD (reference sequence). The CDR3 has 16 amino acids.